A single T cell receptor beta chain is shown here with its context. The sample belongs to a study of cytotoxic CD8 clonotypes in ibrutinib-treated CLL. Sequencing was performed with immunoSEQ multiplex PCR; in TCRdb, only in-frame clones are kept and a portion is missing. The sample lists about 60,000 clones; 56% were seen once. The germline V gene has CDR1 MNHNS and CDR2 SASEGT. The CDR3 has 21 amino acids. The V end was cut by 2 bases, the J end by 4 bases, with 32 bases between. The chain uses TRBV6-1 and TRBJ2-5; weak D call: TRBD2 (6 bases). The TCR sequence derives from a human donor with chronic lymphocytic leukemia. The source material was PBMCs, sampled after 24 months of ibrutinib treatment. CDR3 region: CASSESLLVGSAGGKRETQYF. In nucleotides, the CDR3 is TGTGCCAGCAGTGAATCGTTACTTGTGGGGTCGGCGGGCGGGAAGAGAGAGACCCAGTACTTC.